The 13 T cell receptor beta chains below were found in one sample sequenced in a study of T cells in tumors after PD-1 blockade. Method: immunoSEQ multiplex PCR; TCRdb's copy keeps in-frame clones and lacks some. The data contain about 60,000 clones, roughly 70% of them singletons. Sequencing was performed on PBMCs, taken after anti-PD-1 treatment. Every receptor here comes from a human donor with basal cell carcinoma.

CDR3 in DNA: TGTGCCAGCAGTAGGACTAGTAGCTCCTACGAGCAGTACTTC. Encoded protein: CASSRTSSSYEQYF. This chain connects TRBV27 to TRBJ2-7, with 7 bases aligning to TRBD2. The J segment lost 0 bases and the V segment lost 5 bases, leaving 4 bases of the junction unmatched. The CDR3 is made up of 14 amino acids. Germline CDR1 is MNHEY and CDR2 is SMNVEV (reference sequence).

This chain joins TRBV7-2 and TRBJ2-7; 7 positions agree with TRBD1. V shed 4 bases and J 0 bases; nucleotides not matched to a gene: 3. The germline V gene encodes CDR1 SGHTA and CDR2 FQGNSA. The CDR3 extends over 14 amino acids. The CDR3 DNA sequence: TGTGCCAGCAGCTGGGGACAGAACTCCTACGAGCAGTACTTC. Protein product: CASSWGQNSYEQYF. The complete variable domain, with remaining parts taken from reference TRBV7-2 and TRBJ2-7, reads GAGVSQSPSNKVTEKGKDVELRCDPISGHTALYWYRQSLGQGLEFLIYFQGNSAPDKSGLPSDRFSAERTGGSVSTLTIQRTQQEDSAVYLCASSWGQNSYEQYFGPGTRLTVT.

This clone was seen a few times. The gene calls are TRBV6-1 and TRBJ1-1; D ambiguous. CDR3 length equals 15 residues. Trimming stripped 5 bases from V and 0 bases from J, with 13 bases between. Germline CDR1 MNHNS, CDR2 SASEGT. The CDR3 reads CASSPLKGLNTEAFF. The CDR3, as DNA: TGTGCCAGCAGTCCTTTAAAGGGATTGAACACTGAAGCTTTCTTT.

The chain combines TRBV5-1 with TRBJ1-2, with TRBD1 as a possible D gene (5 bases). V lost 4 bases and J lost 8, with 18 bases in between. CDR1 SGHRS and CDR2 YFSETQ come from the germline V gene. CDR3 size: 14 residues. The CDR3 DNA sequence: TGCGCCAGCAGCACCCTAGGAGGGGCGGAGGGCTACACCTTC. It codes for CASSTLGGAEGYTF.

This chain uses TRBV25-1 with TRBJ1-2; D uncertain. The CDR3 covers 16 residues. Deletions cut 5 bases from V and 1 base from J, with 17 bases between. Germline V gives CDR1 MGHDK, CDR2 SYGVNS. This CDR3 is CASSPRRAAINYGYTF. In nucleotides, the CDR3 is TGTGCCAGCAGTCCCCGAAGGGCAGCAATTAACTATGGCTACACCTTC.

The V gene is TRBV28, the J gene TRBJ1-1; D perhaps matches TRBD1 (5 bases). CDR1 and CDR2 (germline): MDHEN, SYDVKM. CDR3 length: 13 amino acids. V was trimmed by 9 bases and J by 4 bases, leaving 15 bases between them. The CDR3 is CASSSGGGTEAFF. As DNA, the CDR3 is TGTGCCAGTTCCTCGGGGGGGGGCACTGAAGCTTTCTTT.

The CDR3 reads CASSSQAQGINLPQHF. The CDR3 DNA reads TGTGCCAGCAGCTCCCAGGCCCAGGGCATAAATCTTCCCCAGCATTTT. The chain combines TRBV7-2 with TRBJ1-5; tentatively, D is TRBD1 (5 bases). Between the trimmed V and J ends, which lost 4 bases and 10 bases, there was a span of 23 bases. The germline V gene encodes CDR1 SGHTA and CDR2 FQGNSA. The CDR3 has 16 amino acids. Supplemented by reference TRBV7-2 and TRBJ1-5, the full variable domain reads GAGVSQSPSNKVTEKGKDVELRCDPISGHTALYWYRQSLGQGLEFLIYFQGNSAPDKSGLPSDRFSAERTGGSVSTLTIQRTQQEDSAVYLCASSSQAQGINLPQHFGDGTRLSIL.

This chain uses TRBV6-6 with TRBJ1-1, with D perhaps matching TRBD1 (5 bases). Trimming left V 6 bases short and J 7 bases short, with 15 bases between. The CDR3 contains 13 residues. Germline CDR1 MNHNY, CDR2 SVGAGI (reference sequence). This CDR3 is CASRVDSWLEAFF. CDR3 coding DNA: TGTGCCAGCAGAGTTGACAGCTGGCTTGAAGCTTTCTTT.

V and J are TRBV15 and TRBJ2-3; the match to TRBD2 covers 11 bases. The V gene's germline CDR1 is LNHNV and CDR2 YYDKDF (reference sequence). Unmatched junction bases numbered 6, after V lost 5 bases and J lost 2 bases. The CDR3 totals 16 residues. This chain's CDR3 is CATSETSGSFTDTQYF. CDR3 sequence (DNA): TGTGCCACCAGCGAAACTAGCGGGAGCTTCACAGATACGCAGTATTTT.

The rearrangement uses TRBV6-8 and TRBJ2-7, with D possibly TRBD1 on 5 matching bases. Germline V lookup: CDR1 MNHGY, CDR2 SAAAGT. The CDR3 covers 13 residues. Trimming shortened V by 5 bases and J by 1 base, and 9 bases separated the two germline ends. CDR3 nucleotide sequence: TGTGCCAGCAGTACCGACAGTTCCTACGAGCAGTACTTC. Translating it yields CASSTDSSYEQYF.

The V gene is TRBV28, the J gene TRBJ1-5; maybe TRBD1 (5 bases). Trimming stripped 6 bases from V and 7 bases from J, with 10 bases between. Germline V gene sequence: CDR1 MDHEN, CDR2 SYDVKM. The CDR3 is 12 residues long. CDR3 sequence: CASRSGTQPQHF. DNA for the CDR3: TGTGCCAGCAGATCGGGGACGCAGCCCCAGCATTTT.

CDR3 loop: CATKLAGANEQYF. The CDR3, as DNA: TGTGCCACCAAACTAGCGGGGGCCAACGAGCAGTACTTC. The gene calls are TRBV25-1 and TRBJ2-7; 11 bases line up with TRBD2. V trimming: 10 bases; J trimming: 5 bases; junction bases outside the gene matches: 7. The CDR3 is 13 amino acids. The germline gives CDR1 MGHDK, CDR2 SYGVNS.

This clone appeared a single time. The V and J genes are TRBV6-4 and TRBJ1-6; D uncertain. The ends were cut back, 6 bases at V and 14 bases at J, with 14 bases in the middle. Germline V gene data show CDR1 as MRHNA and CDR2 as SNTAGT. The CDR3 spans 12 residues. The DNA for the CDR3 is TGTGCCAGCAGAAGACGGCCCGGGGCCCTCCACTTT. Encoded protein: CASRRRPGALHF.